This T cell receptor (beta chain) is drawn from a study of shared clonotypes between healthy human individuals. Regarding this clone: The antigen is unknown. The same CDR3 can be traced to other DNA sequences in this sample.

Positive CCR7 selection of CD45RO-negative cells yielded the naive CD8 cells, and terminally differentiated effector memory CD45RA+ cells were excluded. Whole-study findings and limits: A few donors had 5% to 6% of their naive CD4 clonotypes in common.

Over several immunoSEQ plates, each subset's genomic DNA was distributed in even portions. TCRdb's copy holds only in-frame clones and misses some; the assay was immunoSEQ multiplex PCR. The profile shows hundreds of thousands of clones, approximately 96% of them singletons. Between the trimmed V and J ends, which lost 3 bases and 4 bases, there was a span of 13 bases. The CDR3 sequence is 14 residues long. Germline CDR1 and CDR2: SGHAT and FQNNGV. The sample taken for sequencing was naive CD8+ T cells sorted from blood. The TCR originated in a woman aged 30 to 39 in good health. The chain couples TRBV11-2 to TRBJ2-7; TRBD1 is a possible D gene (7 bases). The CDR3 nucleotides are TGTGCCAGCAGCTTCGGGCAGGGGGGATACGAGCAGTACTTC. Its translation is CASSFGQGGYEQYF.